The 22 T cell receptor beta chains in this list originate from one sample, sequenced in a study of blood T cell repertoires in COVID-19. Repertoires were generated with immunoSEQ multiplex PCR, while TCRdb's copy carries only in-frame clones and drops some. The sample has about 120,000 clones, 60% to 85% seen once. Sequenced material: peripheral blood. Receptors were obtained from a human donor with acute or convalescent COVID-19. The donor label of this sample is uncertain.

The rearrangement joins TRBV10-2 to TRBJ2-1; 9 nucleotides agree with TRBD2. The germline CDR1 and CDR2 sequences are WSHSY and SAAADI. CDR3 length equals 14 residues. The V gene end was trimmed by 7 bases and the J gene end by 8 bases; junction bases not matched to a gene: 9. CDR3 bases: TGCGCCAGCAAACAGCGGGGGGCACTGGATGAGCAGTTCTTC. It encodes CASKQRGALDEQFF.

V and J are TRBV6-2 or TRBV6-3 and TRBJ2-5, with 12 positions matching TRBD2. Trimming cost V 0 bases and J 4 bases; bases outside gene matches: 0. This CDR3 has 15 residues. Germline values: CDR1 MNHEY, CDR2 SVGEGT. The CDR3 coding sequence is TGTGCCAGCAGTTACTCGACTAGCGGGGGAGAGACCCAGTACTTC. This encodes CASSYSTSGGETQYF.

This clone has just one count. The gene calls are TRBV5-8 and TRBJ2-1; 8 nucleotides align to TRBD2. The CDR3 is 16 amino acids. The germline gives CDR1 SGHTS, CDR2 YDEGEE. Trimming removed 6 bases from V and 9 bases from J; junction bases left unmatched: 17. In DNA form, the CDR3 reads TGTGCCAGCACCCCGCGGGGGGCCGCTTTTTCGGGTGAGCAGTTCTTC. It codes for CASTPRGAAFSGEQFF.

This clone was seen once. This sequence joins TRBV7-9 and TRBJ1-1; D may be TRBD1 (5 bases). Trimming stripped 1 base from V and 7 bases from J, with 10 bases between. Per the germline V gene, CDR1 is SEHNR and CDR2 is FQNEAQ (reference sequence). CDR3 size: 13 residues. DNA for the CDR3: TGTGCCAGCAGCTTAGTGGGGCAGGATGAAGCTTTCTTT. This encodes CASSLVGQDEAFF.

V is TRBV6-6 and J is TRBJ1-6; D is perhaps TRBD1 (5 bases). Germline CDR1 is MNHNY and CDR2 is SVGAGI (reference sequence). V was trimmed by 0 bases and J by 4 bases, leaving 10 bases between them. This CDR3 contains 16 residues. CDR3 sequence: CASSYSGRTYNSPLHF. Here the CDR3 DNA reads TGTGCCAGCAGTTACTCTGGGAGGACATATAATTCACCCCTCCACTTT.

The table lists this clone with a count of one. CDR3 sequence: CASTDRVRLEEKLFF. CDR3 nucleotides: TGTGCCAGCACCGACAGGGTGAGGCTAGAGGAAAAACTGTTTTTT. V and J are TRBV5-6 and TRBJ1-4, with 7 bases aligning to TRBD1. Germline-derived CDR1 and CDR2 are SGHDT and YYEEEE. The CDR3 has 15 residues. Trimming cost V 6 bases and J 8 bases; bases outside gene matches: 13. Full variable domain (outside the CDR3, taken from reference TRBV5-6 and TRBJ1-4): DAGVTQSPTHLIKTRGQQVTLRCSPKSGHDTVSWYQQALGQGPQFIFQYYEEEERQRGNFPDRFSGHQFPNYSSELNVNALLLGDSALYLCASTDRVRLEEKLFFGSGTQLSVL.

The chain combines TRBV28 with TRBJ2-1; D is ambiguous. Trimming shortened V by 9 bases and J by 7 bases, and 16 bases separated the two germline ends. The germline gives CDR1 MDHEN, CDR2 SYDVKM. The CDR3 length is 13 residues. CDR3 in amino acids: CASSGDILNEQFF. The CDR3 region has the DNA TGTGCCAGTTCCGGTGATATTTTGAATGAGCAGTTCTTC.

The chain uses TRBV2 and TRBJ1-3, with D maybe TRBD1 (5 bases). The CDR3 has 14 amino acids. V lost 7 bases and J lost 2, with 12 bases in between. Germline CDR1 SNHLY, CDR2 FYNNEI. This CDR3 is CASKSGVTGNTIYF. The CDR3 nucleotides read TGTGCCAGCAAGTCGGGGGTAACTGGAAACACCATATATTTT.

V is TRBV28 and J is TRBJ2-2, with D possibly matching TRBD2 (5 bases). The CDR3 consists of 15 residues. V was clipped by 7 bases and J by 1 base, with 13 bases between them. CDR1 is MDHEN, CDR2 SYDVKM, per germline. CDR3 region: CASKVRAVNTGELFF. CDR3 DNA sequence: TGTGCCAGCAAGGTGAGGGCCGTGAACACCGGGGAGCTGTTTTTT.

This clone was seen a handful of times. The chain carries TRBV3-1 (or the pseudogene TRBV3-2) and TRBJ2-2, with D possibly TRBD1 on 5 matching bases. Per the germline V gene, CDR1 is LGHDT and CDR2 is YNNKEL (reference sequence). This CDR3 contains 20 residues. Deletions cut 0 bases from V and 0 bases from J, with 20 bases between. DNA for the CDR3: TGTGCCAGCAGCCAAGAAAGCTGGGGCTCAAGGGCAGCGAACACCGGGGAGCTGTTTTTT. Protein product: CASSQESWGSRAANTGELFF.

The V call is TRBV11-3, the J call TRBJ2-3, with 8 bases matching TRBD2. The CDR3 contains 15 residues. Germline V CDR1 and CDR2: SGHNT, YENEEA. With V trimmed by 5 bases and J by 5 bases, 9 bases remained unmatched. The CDR3 nucleotides read TGTGCCAGCAGCCCGGGCGGGGGGCCTGGAGATACGCAGTATTTT. Residues: CASSPGGGPGDTQYF.

This chain joins TRBV29-1 and TRBJ2-1; a weak D match, TRBD1 (6 bases). CDR1 and CDR2 (germline): SQVTM, ANQGSEA. The CDR3 has 13 amino acids. V shed 6 bases and J shed 3 bases, with 12 bases lying between them. CDR3 region: CSVAGDLYNEQFF. The CDR3 DNA is TGCAGCGTCGCAGGGGACCTCTACAATGAGCAGTTCTTC.

The chain has TRBV5-4 and TRBJ2-6; D is unresolved. CDR3 length: 14 residues. Trimming cost V 3 bases and J 2 bases, with 6 bases left between them. CDR1 and CDR2 (germline): SGHNT, YYREEE (reference sequence). This chain's CDR3 is CASSSDPGANVLTF. The CDR3 nucleotides read TGTGCCAGCAGCTCAGATCCTGGGGCCAACGTCCTGACTTTC. Full variable domain (missing parts from reference TRBV5-4 and TRBJ2-6): ETGVTQSPTHLIKTRGQQVTLRCSSQSGHNTVSWYQQALGQGPQFIFQYYREEENGRGNFPPRFSGLQFPNYSSELNVNALELDDSALYLCASSSDPGANVLTFGAGSRLTVL.

The CDR3 region is CASTPRAQGTGELFF. The CDR3 DNA reads TGCGCCAGCACCCCACGGGCACAGGGAACCGGGGAGCTGTTTTTT. J is TRBJ2-2 and V is TRBV5-1; maybe TRBD1 (6 bases). With 6 bases removed from V and 5 bases from J, the gap between germline ends came to 17 bases. The CDR3 loop spans 15 amino acids. Germline CDR1 reads SGHRS; CDR2 reads YFSETQ.

V gene TRBV5-1 combines with J gene TRBJ2-7, with 7 positions matching TRBD1. Germline CDR1 reads SGHRS; CDR2 reads YFSETQ. V gave up 4 bases and J gave up 6 bases; unmatched junction bases: 7. The CDR3 loop spans 13 amino acids. The CDR3, as DNA: TGCGCCAGCAGCCAAAGACAGGGTGGCGAGCAGTACTTC. It codes for CASSQRQGGEQYF.

This clone was seen once. This chain joins TRBV5-1 and TRBJ2-2; 9 nucleotides agree with TRBD1. There are 15 residues in the CDR3. Trimming cost V 0 bases and J 5 bases; bases outside gene matches: 2. Germline V CDR1 and CDR2: SGHRS, YFSETQ. The CDR3 nucleotides read TGCGCCAGCAGCTTGGCCGGGACAGGGACCGGGGAGCTGTTTTTT. Its protein product is CASSLAGTGTGELFF.

The chain employs TRBV18 and TRBJ2-3; D gene ambiguous. Trimming took off 6 bases at V and 3 bases at J, with 7 bases between the two ends. The CDR3 sequence is 12 residues long. The V gene's germline CDR1 is KGHSH and CDR2 LQKENI. CDR3 coding DNA: TGTGCCAGCTCTTTTGTAACAGATACGCAGTATTTT. This translates into CASSFVTDTQYF.

This clone has just a few counts. This rearrangement joins TRBV28 to TRBJ2-7; 15 bases match TRBD2. Germline trimming cut 7 bases from V and 5 bases from J; bases unmatched to any gene: 15. Per germline, CDR1 MDHEN and CDR2 SYDVKM. This CDR3 spans 18 amino acids. DNA for the CDR3: TGTGCCAGCAATCCCACGGGACTAGCGGGGGGCCAAAGGCACGAGCAGTACTTC. Translation gives CASNPTGLAGGQRHEQYF.

This chain joins TRBV24-1 and TRBJ2-3; 8 nucleotides agree with TRBD2. Per germline, CDR1 KGHDR and CDR2 SFDVKD. V shed 3 bases and J 4 bases; nucleotides not matched to a gene: 11. The CDR3 totals 17 residues. The CDR3 DNA reads TGTGCCACCAGTGATATCCCACGGCGGGGGGCGGCAGATACGCAGTATTTT. Residues: CATSDIPRRGAADTQYF.

This clone was detected a few times. CDR3 residues: CASTKRGGTGELFF. CDR3 bases: TGCGCCAGCACCAAGAGGGGGGGCACCGGGGAGCTGTTTTTT. The chain couples TRBV5-1 to TRBJ2-2; TRBD2 is a possible D gene (7 bases). V lost 6 bases to trimming and J lost 4 bases, with 13 bases between them. The CDR3 is 14 residues long. CDR1 and CDR2 (germline): SGHRS, YFSETQ.

The chain has TRBV10-1 and TRBJ2-2; D may be TRBD2 (6 bases). Trimming left V 6 bases short and J 4 bases short, with 18 bases between. Germline loops: CDR1 WNHNN, CDR2 SYGVQD (reference sequence). The CDR3 sequence is 16 residues long. As DNA, the CDR3 is TGCGCCAGCAGCACCCGGAGTAGCGGAGTCACCGGGGAGCTGTTTTTT. Its translation is CASSTRSSGVTGELFF.

The genes are TRBV7-9 and TRBJ1-2; D perhaps matches TRBD1 (6 bases). Germline V lookup: CDR1 SEHNR, CDR2 FQNEAQ (reference sequence). V was trimmed by 5 bases and J by 8 bases, leaving 15 bases between them. This CDR3 is 13 amino acids long. CDR3 residues: CASSHKQGSGYTF. As DNA, the CDR3 is TGTGCCAGCAGCCATAAACAGGGAAGCGGCTACACCTTC.